Sequencing of this T cell receptor (beta chain) was carried out in a study of cytomegalovirus exposure and HLA in healthy donors. From germline, CDR1 is LGHNA and CDR2 YSLEER. The CDR3 totals 14 residues. Trimming removed 1 base at V and 2 bases at J, with 8 bases between. The PCR had 60 Vbeta and 13 Jbeta primers. As handled by the study authors: In a later analysis, the count reached 76 million or so unique TCR beta chains, with roughly 11 million shared. Profiling relied on immunoSEQ multiplex PCR, and the TCRdb table lists in-frame clones only, not all of them. The V and J calls and clone size were taken over from that table, and D and trimming were inferred from the DNA. The sample has 150,000 to 200,000 clones, roughly 80% seen once.

This sequence joins TRBV4-3 and TRBJ1-2; D remains ambiguous. This sequence originates from a female donor in good health and CMV-seronegative. The material sequenced was PBMCs. The CDR3 coding sequence is TGCGCCAGCAGCCAAGTTACAACAAACTATGGCTACACCTTC. Translated: CASSQVTTNYGYTF.